This T cell receptor beta chain was found in a study of cytomegalovirus exposure and HLA in healthy donors. Study summary: An analysis done earlier identified around 100 million unique TCR beta sequences from about 180 million T cells. From HLA-typed donors, an early data release held roughly 80 million unique TCRs.

Note on this clone: Antigen specificity is unknown. One end of the junction varies from germline; a read error may be responsible.

Whole-study findings and limits: The HLA-A and HLA-B alleles of most subjects were reportedly predicted accurately from TCR beta sequences.

The study ran its PCR with 60 Vbeta and 13 Jbeta primers. The assay was immunoSEQ multiplex PCR, and TCRdb's table has in-frame clones only and misses some. The sample shows 100,000 or so clones, around 86% of them seen only once. This CDR3 has 11 amino acids. Germline V lookup: CDR1 DFQATT, CDR2 SNEGSKA (reference sequence). The rearrangement links TRBV20-1 to TRBJ2-7; TRBD1 agrees at 7 bases. The receptor comes from a man younger than 40 in good health and CMV-seropositive. Source material: PBMCs. DNA of the CDR3: TGCAGTGTTAGACAGGGCTACGAGCAGTACTTC. It encodes CSVRQGYEQYF.